The 9 T cell receptor beta chains given below trace back to one sample, sequenced in a study of CD8 T cells in ankylosing spondylitis. Study outcomes and limitations: In ankylosing spondylitis blood, a motif of eight highly homologous TCR beta variants appeared characteristic.

For these TCRs, the target antigens are not known. From the 5' RACE reads, TCRdb called clonotypes with MiXCR, one entry per CDR3 protein. The table records some 220,000 distinct CDR3 sequences, just under 7.5% of them present only once. The source material was blood, either unsorted or a sorted T cell fraction (not recorded which). The receptors shown here come from a male donor with ankylosing spondylitis.

The rearrangement joins TRBV3-1 to TRBJ1-2; D is uncertain. The germline gives CDR1 LGHDT, CDR2 YNNKEL (reference sequence). The CDR3 has 15 amino acids. Trimming took off 1 base at V and 5 bases at J, with 14 bases between the two ends. In nucleotides, the CDR3 is TGTGCCAGCAGCCAAGTCATTCGGGGAGAATATGGCTACACCTTC. Amino acids: CASSQVIRGEYGYTF.

This clonotype has at least ten counts. The CDR3 DNA follows: TGTGCCAGCGGGGGTGCCGGGGAGCTGTTTTTT. The encoded protein is CASGGAGELFF. This chain connects TRBV6-4 to TRBJ2-2; D might be TRBD1 or TRBD2, each matching 5 bases. Germline CDR1 and CDR2: MRHNA and SNTAGT. This CDR3 is 11 amino acids long. V was trimmed by 8 bases and J by 6 bases, leaving 7 bases between them.

The chain is built from TRBV29-1 and TRBJ1-2; D perhaps matches TRBD1 (5 bases). The CDR3 extends over 14 amino acids. Trimming took off 5 bases at V and 5 bases at J, with 18 bases between the two ends. CDR1 SQVTM and CDR2 ANQGSEA come from the germline V gene. CDR3 sequence: CSVLRDETPYGYTF. The CDR3 nucleotides read TGCAGCGTTTTGAGGGACGAAACACCGTATGGCTACACCTTC.

This clonotype showed up many times. The CDR3 DNA follows: TGTGCCAGCAGTTTATGGGGGATCACAGATACGCAGTATTTT. This sequence encodes CASSLWGITDTQYF. The rearrangement links TRBV12-3 or TRBV12-4 to TRBJ2-3; D possibly matches TRBD1 or TRBD2 (5 bases each). V lost 2 bases and J 2 bases, leaving 8 bases between the germline ends. There are 14 residues in the CDR3.

The chain couples TRBV5-8 to TRBJ2-3; TRBD1 agrees at 10 bases. In germline, CDR1 is SGHTS, CDR2 YDEGEE. J was trimmed by 1 base and V by 9 bases; bases with no gene match: 5. CDR3 size: 14 residues. The CDR3 reads CATHGTGGTDTQYF. The CDR3 bases are TGTGCCACCCACGGGACAGGGGGCACAGATACGCAGTATTTT.

This clonotype was counted many times. The chain recombines TRBV7-2 with TRBJ2-1; 7 bases are a match to TRBD1. CDR3 length: 14 amino acids. Germline V gene data show CDR1 as SGHTA and CDR2 as FQGNSA. J lost 5 bases, V lost 3 bases, and 4 bases had no gene match. DNA of the CDR3: TGTGCCAGCAGCTTCCAAGGGACAGACAATGAGCAGTTCTTC. It codes for CASSFQGTDNEQFF.

This clonotype was found many times. The gene calls are TRBV27 and TRBJ2-1, with D possibly TRBD2 on 6 matching bases. V was trimmed by 8 bases and J by 6 bases, leaving 17 bases between them. This CDR3 region has 14 residues. In germline, CDR1 is MNHEY, CDR2 SMNVEV (reference sequence). Written as DNA, the CDR3 is TGTGCCAGCCGTAGCGGAGCCGTCGTCAATGAGCAGTTCTTC. This gives the protein CASRSGAVVNEQFF.

The J gene is TRBJ1-6, the V gene TRBV5-1; unclear D gene. The CDR3 runs to 15 residues. V gave up 7 bases and J gave up 0 bases, with 11 bases separating them. The V gene's germline CDR1 is SGHRS and CDR2 YFSETQ. This CDR3 reads CASAPASSYNSPLHF. In DNA form, the CDR3 reads TGCGCCAGCGCTCCGGCGAGCTCCTATAATTCACCCCTCCACTTT.

This clonotype was counted ten times or more. The rearrangement links TRBV28 to TRBJ2-1; possible D gene TRBD2, 6 bases. The CDR3 spans 14 residues. V lost 6 bases, J lost 9 bases, and 18 bases lay in between. The germline gives CDR1 MDHEN, CDR2 SYDVKM. The CDR3: CASSLTSFGGEQFF. Here the CDR3 DNA reads TGTGCCAGCAGCCTAACTAGCTTTGGCGGTGAGCAGTTCTTC.